The source of this T cell receptor beta chain is a study of human T cells and chemical hapten exposure. Study overall: There were per-sample TCR yield variations, arising mainly from small pooled library volume differences. Study-wide results and caveats: The number of TCRs above 1 in 1000 frequency did not change after DPC sensitization.

Blood, whole and unfractionated, served as the source for total RNA extraction. This clonotype turned up a few times. Its antigen is as yet unknown. The library put unique molecular identifiers onto individual cDNA molecules. Original processing methods: TCRs per sample had a median of approximately 88,000 and ranged from 23,224 to 690,600. TCRdb reprocessed the 5' RACE reads with MiXCR, giving one entry per CDR3 protein. What appears here as the V and J calls and clone size reflects TCRdb's work, not the paper's. The data hold 81,000 or so distinct CDR3 sequences, with more than 7.5% observed a single time. CDR1 is SEHNR, CDR2 FQNEAQ, per germline (reference sequence). The V gene end was trimmed by 2 bases and the J gene end by 8 bases; junction bases not matched to a gene: 6. The CDR3 is 16 amino acids.

The sequence was collected from a male donor in good health. V and J are TRBV7-9 and TRBJ2-1; the match to TRBD2 covers 13 bases. This chain's CDR3 is CASSLPQGLAGDEQFF. The CDR3 DNA reads TGTGCCAGCAGCTTACCCCAAGGACTAGCGGGGGATGAGCAGTTCTTC.